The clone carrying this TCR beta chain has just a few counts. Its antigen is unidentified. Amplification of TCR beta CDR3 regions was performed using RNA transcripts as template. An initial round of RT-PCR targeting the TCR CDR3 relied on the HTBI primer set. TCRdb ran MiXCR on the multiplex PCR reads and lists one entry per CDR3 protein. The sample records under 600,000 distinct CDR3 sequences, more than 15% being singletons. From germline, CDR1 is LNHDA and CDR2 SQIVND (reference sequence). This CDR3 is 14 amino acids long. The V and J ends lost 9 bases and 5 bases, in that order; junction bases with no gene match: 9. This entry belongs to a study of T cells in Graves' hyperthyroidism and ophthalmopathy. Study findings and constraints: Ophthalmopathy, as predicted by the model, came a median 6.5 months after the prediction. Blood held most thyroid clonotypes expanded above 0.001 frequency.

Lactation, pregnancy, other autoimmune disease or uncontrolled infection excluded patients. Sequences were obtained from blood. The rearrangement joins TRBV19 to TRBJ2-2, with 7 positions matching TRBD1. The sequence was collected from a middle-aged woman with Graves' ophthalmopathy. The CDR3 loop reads CASQDRESTGELFF. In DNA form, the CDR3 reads TGTGCCAGCCAAGACAGGGAATCAACCGGGGAGCTGTTTTTT.